Presented here are 20 T cell receptor beta chains from one specimen sequenced in a study of blood T cell repertoires in COVID-19. Using immunoSEQ multiplex PCR, the repertoire was profiled, and TCRdb retains in-frame clones only, with some absent. The table lists about 120,000 clones, about 89% of them singletons. Sequencing used peripheral blood. Every receptor here comes from a man aged 55 to 69 with COVID-19, enrolled during active disease.

The chain links TRBV14 to TRBJ1-2, with TRBD1 as a possible D gene (5 bases). Trimming removed 1 base at V and 8 bases at J, with 14 bases between. Germline V gives CDR1 SGHDN, CDR2 FVKESK. The CDR3 has 14 residues. The CDR3 loop reads CASSQGSRRGGYTF. In DNA form, the CDR3 reads TGTGCCAGCAGCCAAGGGTCTCGAAGGGGAGGCTACACCTTC.

This chain joins TRBV19 and TRBJ1-5, with D tentatively TRBD1 (5 bases). CDR3 length equals 15 residues. Germline V gene lookup returns CDR1 LNHDA and CDR2 SQIVND (reference sequence). Trimming took 3 bases from V and 4 from J, leaving 13 bases between them. CDR3 amino acids: CASSIMAGINQPQHF. CDR3 bases: TGTGCCAGTAGTATTATGGCAGGGATTAATCAGCCCCAGCATTTT.

In its sample, this clone was seen once. The chain couples TRBV19 to TRBJ1-4; D may be TRBD1 (5 bases). Germline loops: CDR1 LNHDA, CDR2 SQIVND (reference sequence). CDR3 size: 14 residues. V was clipped by 3 bases and J by 4 bases, with 9 bases between them. As DNA, the CDR3 is TGTGCCAGTAGTATTGCGACAGTTAATGAAAAACTGTTTTTT. Translating it yields CASSIATVNEKLFF.

The chain links TRBV3-1 (or the pseudogene TRBV3-2) to TRBJ2-3, with 9 bases aligning to TRBD2. V dropped 4 bases and J dropped 4; count of bases not matched to a gene: 9. The CDR3 sequence is 16 residues long. Germline V lookup: CDR1 LGHDT, CDR2 YNNKEL (reference sequence). CDR3 nucleotide sequence: TGTGCCAGCAGCCCACCTCTAGCGGGGAGCTCAGATACGCAGTATTTT. This gives the protein CASSPPLAGSSDTQYF.

J is TRBJ1-1 and V is TRBV5-1, with D unclear. Germline V gene sequence: CDR1 SGHRS, CDR2 YFSETQ. The ends were cut back, 0 bases at V and 5 bases at J, with 11 bases in the middle. The CDR3 extends over 14 amino acids. CDR3 sequence (DNA): TGCGCCAGCAGCTTGGATCCAGGTCTAACTGAAGCTTTCTTT. Translation gives CASSLDPGLTEAFF.

This clone has just one count. This chain joins TRBV6-6 and TRBJ1-2, with 7 positions matching TRBD1. This CDR3 has 14 amino acids. Germline values: CDR1 MNHNY, CDR2 SVGAGI (reference sequence). The ends lost 6 bases at V and 0 bases at J; junction bases unmatched: 4. DNA of the CDR3: TGTGCCAGCAGGGAGACAGGGTCTAACTATGGCTACACCTTC. It encodes CASRETGSNYGYTF.

The CDR3 reads CASSYGSGANVLTF. DNA for the CDR3: TGCGCCAGCAGCTACGGCTCTGGGGCCAACGTCCTGACTTTC. The chain combines TRBV5-1 with TRBJ2-6, with no clear D. Germline CDR1 and CDR2: SGHRS and YFSETQ. The CDR3 length is 14 residues. V dropped 3 bases and J dropped 0 bases, with 4 bases sitting between them.

The CDR3 DNA sequence: TGTGCCAGCAGCTGGATGGGGGGAGATACGCAGTATTTT. Its protein product is CASSWMGGDTQYF. The V call is TRBV5-4, the J call TRBJ2-3; maybe TRBD2 (6 bases). Germline V gene sequence: CDR1 SGHNT, CDR2 YYREEE (reference sequence). CDR3 length: 13 residues. Between the trimmed V and J ends, which lost 3 bases and 5 bases, there was a span of 10 bases.

The V call is TRBV25-1, the J call TRBJ1-2, with 9 bases fitting TRBD1. V was clipped by 8 bases and J by 6 bases; unmatched bases: 13. CDR1 is MGHDK, CDR2 SYGVNS, per germline. The CDR3 contains 15 residues. The CDR3 protein is CASSPPGQGGNGYTF. The CDR3 coding sequence is TGTGCCAGCTCCCCCCCGGGACAGGGAGGGAATGGCTACACCTTC.

This clone has only a few counts. V usage is TRBV7-3 and J usage is TRBJ2-2; 13 bases line up with TRBD2. Trimming at V came to 4 bases and at J to 4 bases, leaving 9 bases not matched to a gene. Germline V gives CDR1 SGHTA, CDR2 FQGTGA. This CDR3 contains 18 residues. CDR3: CASSSTGTSGTLTGELFF. The CDR3 DNA reads TGTGCCAGCAGCTCCACCGGGACTAGCGGGACGCTCACCGGGGAGCTGTTTTTT.

The chain carries TRBV28 and TRBJ1-1; the match to TRBD1 covers 11 bases. The CDR3 consists of 16 residues. CDR1 is MDHEN, CDR2 SYDVKM, per germline. The ends lost 5 bases at V and 5 bases at J; junction bases unmatched: 10. The CDR3 sequence: CASSPGTGGRWTEAFF. The CDR3 DNA sequence: TGTGCCAGCAGTCCCGGGACAGGGGGTAGGTGGACTGAAGCTTTCTTT.

The chain employs TRBV14 and TRBJ2-7; 9 nucleotides align to TRBD1. Germline V gene lookup returns CDR1 SGHDN and CDR2 FVKESK. After removal of 3 bases from V and 2 bases from J, the junction contained 8 bases not matched to a gene. The CDR3 has 16 amino acids. This chain's CDR3 is CASSHHDRGNPYEQYF. The CDR3 DNA reads TGTGCCAGCAGCCACCACGACAGGGGGAACCCCTACGAGCAGTACTTC.

The J gene is TRBJ1-2, the V gene TRBV7-9, with 7 nucleotides matching TRBD1. V was clipped by 5 bases and J by 1 base; unmatched bases: 7. The CDR3 is 15 residues long. Germline assignment: CDR1 SEHNR and CDR2 FQNEAQ (reference sequence). For the CDR3, the DNA is TGTGCCAGCAGCCCTGGGACAGCTATTAACTATGGCTACACCTTC. Amino acids: CASSPGTAINYGYTF.

This clone has more than one count but fewer than ten. The chain uses TRBV19 and TRBJ1-3, with D maybe TRBD1 (5 bases). This CDR3 spans 14 amino acids. The germline V gene has CDR1 LNHDA and CDR2 SQIVND (reference sequence). Trimming shortened V by 11 bases and J by 2 bases, and 16 bases separated the two germline ends. The CDR3 loop is CARFPGGPGNTIYF. Written as DNA, the CDR3 is TGTGCCCGATTCCCCGGGGGTCCTGGAAACACCATATATTTT.

The V call is TRBV7-3, the J call TRBJ1-6; D gene uncertain. Trimming left V 2 bases short and J 3 bases short, with 8 bases between. The CDR3 covers 15 residues. Germline loops: CDR1 SGHTA, CDR2 FQGTGA. CDR3 DNA: TGTGCCAGCAGCTTAGTAGCCAGCTATAATTCACCCCTCCACTTT. As protein: CASSLVASYNSPLHF.

This clone was found once. The V gene is TRBV2, the J gene TRBJ1-2, with D tentatively TRBD1 (5 bases). The CDR3 contains 11 residues. Germline V gives CDR1 SNHLY, CDR2 FYNNEI. The DNA for the CDR3 is TGTGCTACGGCCCCAGGGTACGGCTACACCTTC. This sequence encodes CATAPGYGYTF.

The V and J genes are TRBV3-1 (or the pseudogene TRBV3-2) and TRBJ1-1, with 7 bases lining up with TRBD1. From germline, CDR1 is LGHDT and CDR2 YNNKEL (reference sequence). V shed 4 bases, J shed 7 bases, and the junction held 9 bases outside the gene matches. The CDR3 has 14 residues. The CDR3 coding sequence is TGTGCCAGCAGCCGGGGAGTGACAGGGTTTGAAGCTTTCTTT. As protein: CASSRGVTGFEAFF.

The CDR3 DNA is TGTGCCAGCAGCCAGGGGGTTCGTTCTGGAAACACCATATATTTT. Its translation: CASSQGVRSGNTIYF. The gene calls are TRBV6-5 and TRBJ1-3; TRBD1 aligns across 7 bases. Germline CDR1 reads MNHEY; CDR2 reads SVGAGI. The CDR3 has 15 amino acids. Unmatched junction bases numbered 6, after V lost 6 bases and J lost 1 base.

The J gene is TRBJ2-3, the V gene TRBV2; TRBD1 matches at 9 bases. The CDR3 contains 14 residues. V was clipped by 6 bases and J by 3 bases; unmatched bases: 4. Germline assignment: CDR1 SNHLY and CDR2 FYNNEI. The CDR3 region is CASRGGTGTDTQYF. CDR3 DNA: TGTGCCAGCAGGGGGGGGACAGGGACAGATACGCAGTATTTT.

The chain uses TRBV11-2 and TRBJ1-6, with D possibly TRBD1 on 5 matching bases. Trimming took 6 bases from V and 4 from J, leaving 10 bases between them. This CDR3 region has 14 residues. Germline loops: CDR1 SGHAT, CDR2 FQNNGV. In nucleotides, the CDR3 is TGTGCCAGCAGGGGACTGAAATATAATTCACCCCTCCACTTT. It specifies CASRGLKYNSPLHF. The full variable domain, its missing parts supplied by reference TRBV11-2 and TRBJ1-6, is EAGVAQSPRYKIIEKRQSVAFWCNPISGHATLYWYQQILGQGPKLLIQFQNNGVVDDSQLPKDRFSAERLKGVDSTLKIQPAKLEDSAVYLCASRGLKYNSPLHFGNGTRLTVT.